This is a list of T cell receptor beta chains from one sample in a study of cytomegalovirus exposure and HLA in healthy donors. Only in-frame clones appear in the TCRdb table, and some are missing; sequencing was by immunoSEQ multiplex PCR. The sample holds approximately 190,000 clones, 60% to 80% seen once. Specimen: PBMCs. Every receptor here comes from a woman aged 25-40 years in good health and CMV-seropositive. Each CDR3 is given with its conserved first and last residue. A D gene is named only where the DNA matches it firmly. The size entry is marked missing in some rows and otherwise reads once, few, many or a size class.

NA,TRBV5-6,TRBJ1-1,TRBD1,TGTGCCAGCAGCTTGGGGGCAGGGGGCCACACTGAAGCTTTCTTT,CASSLGAGGHTEAFF
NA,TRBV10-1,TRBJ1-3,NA,TGCGCCAGCAGTGAGTCGAATTCCGGGGTGGAGGATTGGTCTGGAAACACCATATATTTT,CASSESNSGVEDWSGNTIYF
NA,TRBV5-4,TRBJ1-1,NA,TGTGCCAGCAGCCACTGGGGGGGCCCGTCGGACACTGAAGCTTTCTTT,CASSHWGGPSDTEAFF
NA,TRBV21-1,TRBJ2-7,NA,TGTGCCAGCAGCAAGGGGCAGGGCACCTACGAGCAGTACTTC,CASSKGQGTYEQYF
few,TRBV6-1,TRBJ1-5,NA,TGTGCCAGCAGTGAAAACGTAGATAGCAATCAGCCCCAGCATTTT,CASSENVDSNQPQHF
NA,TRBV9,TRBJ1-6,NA,TGTGCCAGCAGCGTAGCCCCCGGGTTTGGACAGAATAATTCACCCCTCCACTTT,CASSVAPGFGQNNSPLHF
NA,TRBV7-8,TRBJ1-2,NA,TGTGCCAGCAGCTTAGCCTTCCCGTCCCGGGGGAACTATGGCTACACCTTC,CASSLAFPSRGNYGYTF
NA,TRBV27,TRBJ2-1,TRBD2,TGTGCCAGCAGTCGTCATGTAGCGGGGGGGTACAATGAGCAGTTCTTC,CASSRHVAGGYNEQFF
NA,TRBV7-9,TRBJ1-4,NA,TGTTCCAGCGGGGCAGGGGATGAAAAACTGTTTTTT,CSSGAGDEKLFF
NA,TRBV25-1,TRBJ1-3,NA,TGTGCCAGCAGTGAAGGACAGACAGTTTTTACCACCATATATTTT,CASSEGQTVFTTIYF
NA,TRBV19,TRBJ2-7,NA,TGTGCCAGTAGTATAAGGGGTTCCGCCTACGAGCAGTACTTC,CASSIRGSAYEQYF
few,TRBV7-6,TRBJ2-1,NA,TGTGCCAGCAGCGTTCTCACGGGGATCCATGAGCAGTTCTTC,CASSVLTGIHEQFF
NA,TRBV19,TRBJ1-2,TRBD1,TGTGCCAGTAGTATCCTCAGGGGGCAAGGCTACACCTTC,CASSILRGQGYTF
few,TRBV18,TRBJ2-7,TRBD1,TGTGCCAGCTCTTCTACAGGGGGCGGCTGGTACGAGCAGTACTTC,CASSSTGGGWYEQYF
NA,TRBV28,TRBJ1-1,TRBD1,TGTGCCAGCAGTCCACCGACAGGGGGCATCACTGAAGCTTTCTTT,CASSPPTGGITEAFF
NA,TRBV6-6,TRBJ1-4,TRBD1,TGTGCCAGCAGTCAACAGGGGTTAACTAATGAAAAACTGTTTTTT,CASSQQGLTNEKLFF
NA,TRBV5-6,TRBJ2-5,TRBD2,TGTGCCAGCAGCCTTTTTAGCGGGAGGCCCAACAAGACCCAGTACTTC,CASSLFSGRPNKTQYF
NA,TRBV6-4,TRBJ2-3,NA,TGTGCCAGCAGTGACGGTGGGGGGTCAGATACGCAGTATTTT,CASSDGGGSDTQYF
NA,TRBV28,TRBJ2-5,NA,TGTGCCAGCAGTTTGCAGGGGCAAGAGACCCAGTACTTC,CASSLQGQETQYF
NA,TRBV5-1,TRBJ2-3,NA,TGCGCCACGACGGACAGTAGCACAGATACGCAGTATTTT,CATTDSSTDTQYF
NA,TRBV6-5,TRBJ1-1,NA,TGTGCCAGCAGTTACATCCGGAACACTGAAGCTTTCTTT,CASSYIRNTEAFF